These T cell receptor beta chains were read from a single sample in a study of T cell clonotyping in hematopoietic cell transplantation. Libraries were prepared by immunoSEQ multiplex PCR; TCRdb keeps only in-frame clonotypes and omits some of them. This sample has 4,000 to 6,000 clones, with roughly 94% found just once. Sequences were derived from PBMCs, sampled 180 days after allogeneic stem cell transplant. These receptors were obtained from a male patient between 60 and 69 years old who had an allogeneic stem cell transplant from a related donor, so the T cells may come from the graft donor. Some clones in this sample may be carry-over from other donors' samples. The CDR3 runs from the conserved cysteine through the conserved F or W. The D gene is left open where the match is weak. Rows give clone size only sometimes, using once, few, many, or a class for an expanded clone.

clone_size j_call d_call v_call cdr3_nt cdr3_aa
once TRBJ1-2 TRBD1 TRBV30 TGTGCCTGGACCGGGACAGGGGACTACTATGGCTACACCTTC CAWTGTGDYYGYTF
. TRBJ2-7 TRBD2 TRBV7-9 TGTGCCAGCAGCTTAGCCGGGACTAGCGGGAGAGCACAGTACTTC CASSLAGTSGRAQYF
. TRBJ1-3 TRBD1 TRBV7-2 TGTGCCAGCAGCTCCTCGAACAGGGGCTTCTCTGGAAACACCATATATTTT CASSSSNRGFSGNTIYF
. TRBJ1-2 . TRBV6-5 TGTGCCAGCAGCCCCCATACAGACGGCTATGGCTACACCTTC CASSPHTDGYGYTF
. TRBJ1-5 TRBD1 TRBV4-1 TGCGCCAGCAGCCAGGCTAACAGGGGAGATCAGCCCCAGCATTTT CASSQANRGDQPQHF
. TRBJ1-5 . TRBV2 TGTGCCAGCAGTGAAGGACGGAGCAATCAGCCCCAGCATTTT CASSEGRSNQPQHF
. TRBJ1-1 . TRBV4-3 TGCGCCAGCAGCCAACTGAGCAACACTGAAGCTTTCTTT CASSQLSNTEAFF
. TRBJ2-4 . TRBV4-2 TGTGCCAGCAGCCAAGATTACCGGGAGAGAGCCAAAAACATTCAGTACTTC CASSQDYRERAKNIQYF
. TRBJ1-6 . TRBV5-1 TGCGCCAGCAGCCCGAGCGGGGCGGTGAATTCACCCCTCCACTTT CASSPSGAVNSPLHF
once TRBJ2-3 TRBD1 TRBV14 TGTGCCAGCAGCCCACGAAGCCGGGACAGGACAGATACGCAGTATTTT CASSPRSRDRTDTQYF
. TRBJ1-3 . TRBV6-5 TGTGCCAGCAGAAGGGGGTTCGGAAACACCATATATTTT CASRRGFGNTIYF
. TRBJ2-5 . TRBV5-8 TGTGCCAGCAGCTCCGGACATTCGGGTGGGTCGCAGTACTTC CASSSGHSGGSQYF
. TRBJ1-5 . TRBV5-8 TGTGCCAGCACCCTTCGTAATCAGCCCCAGCATTTT CASTLRNQPQHF
. TRBJ2-7 TRBD1 TRBV6-1 TGTGCCAGCAGTGCGAGGACAGGACCCTACGAGCAGTACTTC CASSARTGPYEQYF